This T cell receptor (beta chain) was sequenced in a study of CXCR3-negative and CXCR3-positive naive CD8 T cells. Study context: Roughly 140 million TRB reads in total, about 1.5 +/- 0.3 million per library.

TRB cDNA libraries were made by UMI-labeled 5' RACE. TCRdb reprocessed the 5' RACE reads, keeping one entry per CDR3 protein, no DNA. The listing contains about 150,000 distinct CDR3 sequences. Triplicate approximately 300,000-cell sorts were made of each CD8+ T cell subset. General study points: Hydrophobicity of TRB CDR3s was greater in CXCR3-positive naive cells than in CXCR3-negative naive cells. TRB CDR3 properties served as the basis for inferring TCR strength, and surface CD5 was comparable between naive subsets.

Concerning this clonotype itself: The antigen is unknown.

CDR1 and CDR2 from the germline V gene are LGHDT and YNNKEL (reference sequence). The CDR3 covers 17 residues. The sequence derives from a human donor in good health. Some clones in this sample may be carry-over from other donors' samples. Sequenced input: naive CXCR3+ CD8+ T cells from blood. Subset here: CD45RO-CCR7+CD27+CD95- naive CD8+ T cells expressing CXCR3 (TNR3+). J is TRBJ2-7 and V is TRBV3-1; no DNA is available, so the TRBD2 call from TCRdb remains unchecked. CDR3 in amino acids: CASSQDGEGLNSYEQYF.